These 9 T cell receptor beta chains share one sample of origin, sequenced in a study of blood T cell repertoires in COVID-19. Using immunoSEQ multiplex PCR, the repertoire was profiled, and TCRdb retains in-frame clones only, with some absent. The table has about 200,000 clones, around 86% seen once; the top ten hold 10% to 13%. The sample consisted of peripheral blood. The receptors come from a woman aged 45-65 years with COVID-19, enrolled during active disease.

This clone was recorded once. The chain is built from TRBV6-2 or TRBV6-3 and TRBJ1-1; the match to TRBD1 covers 7 bases. After removal of 6 bases from V and 3 bases from J, the junction contained 10 bases not matched to a gene. Germline-derived CDR1 and CDR2 are MNHEY and SVGEGT. CDR3 length: 15 amino acids. CDR3: CASSPDRAPDTEAFF. As DNA, the CDR3 is TGTGCCAGCAGCCCTGACAGGGCTCCGGACACTGAAGCTTTCTTT.

The chain carries TRBV7-9 and TRBJ1-4; the D gene is possibly TRBD1 (6 bases). Trimming took off 5 bases at V and 1 base at J, with 11 bases between the two ends. Germline CDR1 SEHNR, CDR2 FQNEAQ (reference sequence). CDR3 length equals 15 residues. In DNA form, the CDR3 reads TGTGCCAGCAGCCGAACGGGACAAACTAATGAAAAACTGTTTTTT. It translates to CASSRTGQTNEKLFF.

The genes are TRBV25-1 and TRBJ2-5; D might be TRBD1 (6 bases). V gave up 4 bases and J gave up 5 bases, with 14 bases separating them. Germline-derived CDR1 and CDR2 are MGHDK and SYGVNS. The CDR3 spans 14 residues. The CDR3 region has the DNA TGTGCCAGCAGTGCCGGACAGTTTAGTGAGACCCAGTACTTC. It is translated as CASSAGQFSETQYF.

J is TRBJ2-7 and V is TRBV5-5; 7 positions agree with TRBD1. Germline values: CDR1 SGHKS, CDR2 YYEKEE (reference sequence). V lost 0 bases, J lost 6 bases, and 6 bases stayed unmatched. The CDR3 has 14 amino acids. For the CDR3, the DNA is TGTGCCAGCAGCTTGGGGCAGGGGGTAACCGAGCAGTACGTC. Translated: CASSLGQGVTEQYV.

J is TRBJ1-3 and V is TRBV14; D ambiguous. V lost 2 bases and J lost 0, with 11 bases in between. Germline values: CDR1 SGHDN, CDR2 FVKESK. This CDR3 contains 16 residues. The CDR3 nucleotides read TGTGCCAGCAGCCAACGTTGGGCACCCTCTGGAAACACCATATATTTT. It is translated as CASSQRWAPSGNTIYF.

This chain joins TRBV5-8 and TRBJ2-7, with 8 positions matching TRBD1. The trim removed 1 base at V and 9 bases at J, leaving 12 bases unmatched. Germline V gene lookup returns CDR1 SGHTS and CDR2 YDEGEE. The CDR3 runs 15 residues. This CDR3 is CASSLLGAGGLRQYV. The DNA of the CDR3 is TGTGCCAGCAGCTTGCTCGGCGCAGGGGGCTTGCGGCAGTACGTC.

J is TRBJ2-1 and V is TRBV4-1; TRBD2 matches 9 bases. The V segment lost 5 bases and the J segment 9 bases; nucleotides outside the gene matches: 11. CDR3 length equals 15 residues. Germline CDR1 reads MGHRA; CDR2 reads YSYEKL. Written as DNA, the CDR3 is TGCGCCAGCAGCTCCCCGGGACTAGCTCTTGTTGAGCAGTTCTTC. It yields the protein CASSSPGLALVEQFF.

This chain links TRBV12-3 or TRBV12-4 with TRBJ2-3, with D possibly being TRBD2 (5 bases). This CDR3 contains 13 residues. V lost 5 bases, J lost 4 bases, and 10 bases lay in between. Here the CDR3 DNA reads TGTGCCAGCAGTCCTTCGAGGGCAGATACGCAGTATTTT. Encoded protein: CASSPSRADTQYF.

This clone has just one count. This chain joins TRBV6-2 or TRBV6-3 and TRBJ2-3; the match to TRBD2 covers 8 bases. Losses at the gene ends were 6 bases for V and 5 bases for J; bases not matched to a gene: 13. The CDR3 length is 16 residues. Germline V gene lookup returns CDR1 MNHEY and CDR2 SVGEGT. Here the CDR3 DNA reads TGTGCCAGCAGCCCTGGACTAGCCGAGAAACAAGATACGCAGTATTTT. It yields the protein CASSPGLAEKQDTQYF.